Presented here are 29 T cell receptor beta chains from one specimen sequenced in a study of T cells after yellow fever vaccination. TCRdb used MiXCR to reprocess the 5' RACE reads, holding one entry per CDR3 protein. Of about 550,000 distinct CDR3 sequences listed, approximately 21% are singletons. The source material was PBMCs, sampled 15 days after the yellow fever booster vaccination. The source is a man aged 25-45 years who received the YFV17D yellow fever vaccine.

The V and J genes are TRBV19 and TRBJ2-7; D may be TRBD2 (5 bases). Trimming shortened V by 7 bases and J by 2 bases, and 12 bases separated the two germline ends. This CDR3 comprises 13 residues. Germline-derived CDR1 and CDR2 are LNHDA and SQIVND (reference sequence). Written as DNA, the CDR3 is TGTGCCAGTAAATCAGACTATACCTACGAGCAGTACTTC. It specifies CASKSDYTYEQYF.

The rearrangement links TRBV25-1 to TRBJ2-3, with 10 bases fitting TRBD1. Germline assignment: CDR1 MGHDK and CDR2 SYGVNS. Trimming at V came to 8 bases and at J to 6 bases, leaving 5 bases not matched to a gene. The CDR3 loop spans 13 amino acids. The CDR3 sequence: CASWGQGRDTQYF. DNA for the CDR3: TGTGCCAGCTGGGGACAGGGGAGGGATACGCAGTATTTT.

The gene calls are TRBV2 and TRBJ2-1, with TRBD2 matching 15 bases. The CDR3 contains 16 residues. V lost 6 bases to trimming and J lost 4 bases; unmatched junction nucleotides: 4. The V gene's germline CDR1 is SNHLY and CDR2 FYNNEI. CDR3 DNA: TGTGCCAGCAGCGGACTAGCGGGAGGGCTATACAATGAGCAGTTCTTC. It translates to CASSGLAGGLYNEQFF.

This clonotype occurred a few times. The rearrangement joins TRBV14 to TRBJ2-1; D uncertain. This CDR3 comprises 16 residues. Germline loops: CDR1 SGHDN, CDR2 FVKESK. V lost 4 bases and J lost 4, with 17 bases in between. The chain's CDR3 is CASSRLGVGVYNEQFF. The CDR3 DNA is TGTGCCAGCAGCCGGCTTGGGGTTGGAGTATACAATGAGCAGTTCTTC.

V usage is TRBV5-1 and J usage is TRBJ1-4; no definite D call. Trimming took 9 bases from V and 0 from J, leaving 12 bases between them. CDR1 and CDR2 from the germline V gene are SGHRS and YFSETQ. CDR3 length equals 14 residues. CDR3: CATRSGTTNEKLFF. The CDR3 nucleotides read TGCGCCACCCGCTCGGGGACAACTAATGAAAAACTGTTTTTT. Full variable domain (rest looked up from reference TRBV5-1 and TRBJ1-4): KAGVTQTPRYLIKTRGQQVTLSCSPISGHRSVSWYQQTPGQGLQFLFEYFSETQRNKGNFPGRFSGRQFSNSRSEMNVSTLELGDSALYLCATRSGTTNEKLFFGSGTQLSVL.

This clonotype appeared a few times. The rearrangement links TRBV12-3 or TRBV12-4 to TRBJ2-1; no clear D. The CDR3 spans 15 residues. V dropped 2 bases and J dropped 6 bases, with 14 bases sitting between them. CDR3 nucleotide sequence: TGTGCCAGCAGTTTATCGGTGGCCCTACCCAATGAGCAGTTCTTC. As protein: CASSLSVALPNEQFF.

The rearrangement uses TRBV12-3 or TRBV12-4 and TRBJ2-7, with TRBD2 identical over 10 bases. Trimming cost V 11 bases and J 0 bases; bases outside gene matches: 10. The CDR3 sequence is 15 residues long. The CDR3 nucleotides are TGTGCCGCGGGTCGGACTAGCGGAAGCTCCTACGAGCAGTACTTC. Translated: CAAGRTSGSSYEQYF.

Remarks on this clonotype: This may come from a read error, since a much larger clone is one base off. The chain couples TRBV12-3 or TRBV12-4 to TRBJ2-1; D is unclear. The CDR3 spans 11 residues. Trimming cost V 3 bases and J 8 bases, with 5 bases left between them. CDR3 DNA sequence: TGTGCCAGCAGTTTTATGGATGAGCAGTTCTTC. The encoded protein is CASSFMDEQFF.

The chain carries TRBV12-3 or TRBV12-4 and TRBJ2-1; perhaps D is TRBD1 or TRBD2 (5 bases each). V dropped 0 bases and J dropped 4 bases, with 13 bases sitting between them. The CDR3 loop spans 16 amino acids. CDR3 nucleotides: TGTGCCAGCAGTTTAGCATTTGGGGCGGGTTACAATGAGCAGTTCTTC. This encodes CASSLAFGAGYNEQFF.

This sequence joins TRBV24-1 and TRBJ2-2; 7 positions agree with TRBD1. Germline trimming cut 3 bases from V and 0 bases from J; bases unmatched to any gene: 3. CDR1 and CDR2 from the germline V gene are KGHDR and SFDVKD. The CDR3 contains 16 residues. The DNA of the CDR3 is TGTGCCACCAGTGATCCAGGGGGTTCGAACACCGGGGAGCTGTTTTTT. As protein: CATSDPGGSNTGELFF.

V and J are TRBV9 and TRBJ2-7, with D hard to call. This CDR3 has 14 residues. From germline, CDR1 is SGDLS and CDR2 YYNGEE. V lost 0 bases to trimming and J lost 3 bases, with 10 bases between them. CDR3 protein: CASSVGDSNYEQYF. The CDR3, as DNA: TGTGCCAGCAGCGTAGGGGATAGCAACTACGAGCAGTACTTC.

This chain joins TRBV4-3 and TRBJ1-6, with no clear D. Germline values: CDR1 LGHNA, CDR2 YSLEER. V was clipped by 0 bases and J by 7 bases, with 4 bases between them. The CDR3 totals 13 residues. The CDR3 DNA follows: TGCGCCAGCAGCCAAGAGCGGAATTCACCCCTCCACTTT. It specifies CASSQERNSPLHF.

This clonotype has only a few counts. The V gene is TRBV5-1, the J gene TRBJ1-1, with 7 nucleotides matching TRBD1. The V segment lost 4 bases and the J segment 6 bases; nucleotides outside the gene matches: 9. This CDR3 comprises 14 residues. Germline V gene lookup returns CDR1 SGHRS and CDR2 YFSETQ. The CDR3 coding sequence is TGCGCCAGCAGCCAAGCCCAAAGGGGGCCTGAAGCTTTCTTT. Translated: CASSQAQRGPEAFF.

This clonotype has just a few counts. This sequence joins TRBV18 and TRBJ2-2; D gene ambiguous. Trimming stripped 0 bases from V and 4 bases from J, with 12 bases between. The CDR3 contains 16 residues. CDR1 is KGHSH and CDR2 is LQKENI in the germline V gene. The CDR3 region has the DNA TGTGCCAGCTCACCACCGACCCAGCGTGGCACCGGGGAGCTGTTTTTT. This encodes CASSPPTQRGTGELFF.

The chain couples TRBV7-2 to TRBJ2-7, with D possibly matching TRBD2 (6 bases). There are 15 residues in the CDR3. Germline CDR1 and CDR2: SGHTA and FQGNSA. V was clipped by 1 base and J by 3 bases, with 13 bases between them. For the CDR3, the DNA is TGTGCCAGCAGCTTAGGACCGGGAGAAGGCTACGAGCAGTACTTC. This encodes CASSLGPGEGYEQYF.

The chain carries TRBV24-1 and TRBJ2-1; D may match TRBD1 or TRBD2 (5 bases each). CDR1 and CDR2 from the germline V gene are KGHDR and SFDVKD. The germline V and J ends were trimmed by 7 bases and 7 bases, with 13 bases remaining between them. The CDR3 runs to 13 residues. The DNA of the CDR3 is TGTGCCACCAGCGCCGGGGCGTCGAATGAGCAGTTCTTC. It yields the protein CATSAGASNEQFF.

V usage is TRBV6-2 or TRBV6-3 and J usage is TRBJ2-7; D is uncertain. V was pared by 6 bases and J by 0 bases, with 12 bases between. This CDR3 is 14 amino acids long. CDR1 and CDR2 (germline): MNHEY, SVGEGT. CDR3: CASSDTAASYEQYF. The CDR3 DNA follows: TGTGCCAGCAGCGATACAGCCGCCTCCTACGAGCAGTACTTC.

This clonotype has only one observation. The rearrangement joins TRBV20-1 to TRBJ2-2, with a weak D call TRBD2 (5 bases). The germline V gene has CDR1 DFQATT and CDR2 SNEGSKA (reference sequence). The CDR3 length is 14 residues. Trimming removed 2 bases from V and 5 bases from J, with 12 bases in between. The CDR3 DNA sequence: TGCAGTGCTAGATCCTTAGCGTGGACCGGGGAGCTGTTTTTT. Protein sequence: CSARSLAWTGELFF.

This clonotype was seen more than once but under ten times. The CDR3 region has the DNA TGCGCCAGCAGCCAAGACCCGCGCGGAGATCGCACAGATACGCAGTATTTT. It is translated as CASSQDPRGDRTDTQYF. The chain has TRBV4-3 and TRBJ2-3; no reliable D call. The ends were cut back, 0 bases at V and 1 base at J, with 14 bases in the middle. CDR3 size: 17 residues. Germline CDR1 and CDR2: LGHNA and YSLEER.

The chain joins TRBV7-8 to TRBJ2-7, with D perhaps TRBD2 (5 bases). With 2 bases removed from V and 4 bases from J, the gap between germline ends came to 15 bases. Germline CDR1 SGHVS, CDR2 FQNEAQ. This CDR3 has 15 residues. CDR3 bases: TGTGCCAGCAGCTTAAGAGAGGGATCTCAGTACGAGCAGTACTTC. Residues: CASSLREGSQYEQYF.

This CDR3 reads CATRTEGDTQYF. Here the CDR3 DNA reads TGTGCCACCCGGACAGAAGGAGATACGCAGTATTTT. The genes are TRBV24-1 and TRBJ2-3; possibly TRBD1 for D (6 bases). There are 12 residues in the CDR3. Germline lookup yields CDR1 KGHDR and CDR2 SFDVKD. Trimming left V 9 bases short and J 5 bases short, with 11 bases between.

This clonotype came up a few times. The chain joins TRBV20-1 to TRBJ2-1, with a weak D call TRBD1 (5 bases). V was clipped by 0 bases and J by 7 bases, with 7 bases between them. The CDR3 is 12 residues long. CDR1 and CDR2 from the germline V gene are DFQATT and SNEGSKA (reference sequence). The CDR3, as DNA: TGCAGTGCTAGAGATAACAGGAATGAGCAGTTCTTC. Translating gives CSARDNRNEQFF.

This clonotype was recorded a few times. This chain links TRBV5-1 with TRBJ2-7; 9 bases fit TRBD1. The CDR3 consists of 17 residues. The trim removed 0 bases at V and 2 bases at J, leaving 9 bases unmatched. Germline CDR1 is SGHRS and CDR2 is YFSETQ. The CDR3 spells CASSLDGGTGRPYEQYF. The CDR3 region has the DNA TGCGCCAGCAGCTTGGATGGGGGGACAGGGAGACCCTACGAGCAGTACTTC.

CDR3 loop: CASSFLQGAEAFF. The CDR3 DNA is TGTGCCAGCAGTTTTTTACAGGGGGCTGAAGCTTTCTTT. V usage is TRBV27 and J usage is TRBJ1-1; 8 bases agree with TRBD1. Per germline, CDR1 MNHEY and CDR2 SMNVEV (reference sequence). CDR3 size: 13 residues. The V segment lost 3 bases and the J segment 6 bases; nucleotides outside the gene matches: 3.

This clonotype occurred a few times. V is TRBV20-1 and J is TRBJ2-6; no definite D call. CDR1 DFQATT and CDR2 SNEGSKA come from the germline V gene (reference sequence). The CDR3 is made up of 14 amino acids. The germline V and J ends were trimmed by 6 bases and 0 bases, with 9 bases remaining between them. The DNA of the CDR3 is TGCAGTGCATCATCGGCCTCTGGGGCCAACGTCCTGACTTTC. It is translated as CSASSASGANVLTF.

This clonotype was found a few times. The DNA of the CDR3 is TGCGCCAGCAGTGATCAACACTACTATGGCTACACCTTC. Its protein product is CASSDQHYYGYTF. The rearrangement uses TRBV10-2 and TRBJ1-2; D unclear. V was clipped by 3 bases and J by 3 bases, with 8 bases between them. Germline CDR1 reads WSHSY; CDR2 reads SAAADI. The CDR3 is made up of 13 amino acids.

The chain links TRBV29-1 to TRBJ2-1, with D possibly being TRBD1 (6 bases). From germline, CDR1 is SQVTM and CDR2 ANQGSEA. CDR3 length equals 12 residues. V was clipped by 4 bases and J by 7 bases, with 11 bases between them. CDR3 DNA sequence: TGCAGCGTTGGGACAGTCGGGAATGAGCAGTTCTTC. Translating gives CSVGTVGNEQFF.

CDR3 coding DNA: TGTGCCACCAGCAGAGATCGGGGGCCCGGACAGCCCCAGCATTTT. This translates into CATSRDRGPGQPQHF. The gene calls are TRBV15 and TRBJ1-5, with TRBD1 as a possible D gene (6 bases). The CDR3 is 15 amino acids. The germline V gene has CDR1 LNHNV and CDR2 YYDKDF (reference sequence). V was shortened by 0 bases and J by 7 bases, with 13 bases between the two germline ends.

The chain employs TRBV9 and TRBJ1-3, with a tentative D call TRBD1 (5 bases). The germline gives CDR1 SGDLS, CDR2 YYNGEE. The CDR3 extends over 14 amino acids. V gave up 0 bases and J gave up 4 bases, with 8 bases separating them. CDR3 DNA sequence: TGTGCCAGCAGCGTAGAAGGGGAGGGAAACACCATATATTTT. It specifies CASSVEGEGNTIYF.